This T cell receptor beta chain comes out of a study of shared clonotypes between healthy human individuals. Some clones are missing from TCRdb's copy, which holds only in-frame ones; the method was immunoSEQ multiplex PCR. In the table there are about 1 million clones, about 75% of which are singletons. The CDR3 length is 11 residues. With 0 bases removed from V and 5 bases from J, the gap between germline ends came to 5 bases. Germline V gene sequence: CDR1 DFQATT, CDR2 SNEGSKA (reference sequence). The TCR was taken from a man aged 18 to 30 in good health. The sequenced sample was memory CD4+ T cells sorted from blood. As for subset: CD45RA-negative fraction. The chain employs TRBV20-1 and TRBJ2-7; D is undetermined. The CDR3 is CSARDANEQYF. The CDR3 DNA reads TGCAGTGCTAGAGATGCCAACGAGCAGTACTTC.